The 6 T cell receptor beta chains in this list originate from one sample, sequenced in a study of cytomegalovirus exposure and HLA in healthy donors. Primers: 60 Vbeta forward and 13 Jbeta reverse. This table comes from immunoSEQ multiplex PCR, and its TCRdb copy is limited to in-frame clones, with some not included. Of 35,000 to 40,000 clones in the sample, 66% were seen once. The sequenced sample consisted of PBMCs. These receptors all stem from a man between 50 and 59 years old in good health and CMV-seropositive.

Details on this clone: Here the CDR3 omits its conserved ending phenylalanine or tryptophan, so a read error is the likely source. The rearrangement joins TRBV29-1 to TRBJ1-2; a possible D gene is TRBD1 (6 bases). Germline-derived CDR1 and CDR2 are SQVTM and ANQGSEA. V was shortened by 4 bases and J by 1 base, with 7 bases between the two germline ends. The length of the CDR3 is 12 residues. As DNA, the CDR3 is TGCAGCGTTGCACAGGGTAACTATGGCTACACCGTC. Amino acid sequence: CSVAQGNYGYTV.

This clone has only a few counts. The chain employs TRBV4-2 and TRBJ2-3; unclear D gene. Germline V gene lookup returns CDR1 LGHNA and CDR2 YNFKEQ. The CDR3 runs 12 residues. V lost 10 bases to trimming and J lost 0 bases, with 8 bases between them. CDR3 loop: CATTGSTDTQYF. DNA of the CDR3: TGTGCCACCACCGGGAGCACAGATACGCAGTATTTT.

The rearrangement joins TRBV30 to TRBJ2-7; TRBD1 matches 9 bases. Germline values: CDR1 GTSNPN, CDR2 SVGIG (reference sequence). The CDR3 sequence is 13 residues long. V was clipped by 8 bases and J by 6 bases; unmatched bases: 11. CDR3 DNA: TGTGCCACTAGGACAGGGGAGAGAGGCGAGCAGTACTTC. Translated, it gives CATRTGERGEQYF.

This clone was counted only a few times. This chain uses TRBV6-5 with TRBJ1-3, with D perhaps matching TRBD1 (5 bases). Germline CDR1 is MNHEY and CDR2 is SVGAGI. Between the trimmed V and J ends, which lost 2 bases and 0 bases, there was a span of 11 bases. The CDR3 has 16 amino acids. The CDR3 bases are TGTGCCAGCAGTTACGCCGGGGGGTTCTCTGGAAACACCATATATTTT. Protein: CASSYAGGFSGNTIYF.

The gene calls are TRBV6-4 and TRBJ1-6; 7 nucleotides match TRBD1. CDR1 and CDR2 from the germline V gene are MRHNA and SNTAGT. V lost 6 bases to trimming and J lost 7 bases; unmatched junction nucleotides: 9. The CDR3 totals 15 residues. The CDR3 reads CASSRQGGGNSPLHF. The CDR3 nucleotides are TGTGCCAGCAGCCGACAGGGTGGTGGAAATTCACCCCTCCACTTT.

The chain employs TRBV6-1 and TRBJ2-3, with 7 bases fitting TRBD2. The CDR3 totals 13 residues. The V and J ends lost 2 bases and 15 bases, in that order; junction bases with no gene match: 11. Germline V gene data show CDR1 as MNHNS and CDR2 as SASEGT. CDR3 DNA sequence: TGTGCCAGCAGTGAAAGTGCGGGGGTCCGACAATATTTT. Translation gives CASSESAGVRQYF.